The sequence of this TCR beta chain was determined in a study of cytomegalovirus exposure and HLA in healthy donors. Study outcomes and limitations: Later genetic work tied a missense DCLRE1C variant to beta-chain V and J trimming.

Comment on this clone: The antigen remains unidentified.

PCR was performed using 60 Vbeta and 13 Jbeta primers. The method was immunoSEQ multiplex PCR; TCRdb's version includes in-frame clones alone and lacks a portion of them. The table lists a few hundred thousand clones, approximately 80% of them singletons. The donors, nominally healthy at sampling, likely had unrecorded immune exposures. Trimming left V 6 bases short and J 0 bases short, with 10 bases between. The CDR3 consists of 14 residues. Germline values: CDR1 MDHEN, CDR2 SYDVKM. The gene calls are TRBV28 and TRBJ2-3; a possible D gene is TRBD1 (5 bases). Sequencing was carried out using PBMCs. This clonotype was sampled from a man aged 30 to 39 in good health and CMV-seronegative. The CDR3 DNA sequence: TGTGCCAGCAGCCTCAGACAGAGCACAGATACGCAGTATTTT. This sequence encodes CASSLRQSTDTQYF.